The clone carrying this T cell receptor (beta chain) was seen a few times. This CDR3 is 16 amino acids long. Germline CDR1 SGHRS, CDR2 YFSETQ. The trim removed 2 bases at V and 5 bases at J, leaving 8 bases unmatched. Original data processing: For nucleated cells, counts were estimated from reference gene primer amplification. TCRdb's table, derived via immunoSEQ multiplex PCR, lists solely in-frame clones and lacks some. V and J calls and clone size are copied from that table; D and trimming were computed from the DNA. The sample yields 90,000 to 150,000 clones, about 80% seen once. This entry belongs to a study of blood T cell repertoires in COVID-19. At the level of the study: COVID-19 samples collected from the United States, Italy and Spain covered acute and convalescent phases. Nucleic acid was either cDNA or gDNA, and it came from T cells, B-cell-depleted T cells, or PBMCs.

This sequence originates from a woman of 80 years or more with acute or convalescent COVID-19. V usage is TRBV5-1 and J usage is TRBJ2-4; the match to TRBD1 covers 9 bases. The sample taken for sequencing was peripheral blood. CDR3 amino acids: CASSFGTGGLENIQYF. For the CDR3, the DNA is TGCGCCAGCAGCTTTGGTACAGGGGGCTTGGAAAACATTCAGTACTTC.